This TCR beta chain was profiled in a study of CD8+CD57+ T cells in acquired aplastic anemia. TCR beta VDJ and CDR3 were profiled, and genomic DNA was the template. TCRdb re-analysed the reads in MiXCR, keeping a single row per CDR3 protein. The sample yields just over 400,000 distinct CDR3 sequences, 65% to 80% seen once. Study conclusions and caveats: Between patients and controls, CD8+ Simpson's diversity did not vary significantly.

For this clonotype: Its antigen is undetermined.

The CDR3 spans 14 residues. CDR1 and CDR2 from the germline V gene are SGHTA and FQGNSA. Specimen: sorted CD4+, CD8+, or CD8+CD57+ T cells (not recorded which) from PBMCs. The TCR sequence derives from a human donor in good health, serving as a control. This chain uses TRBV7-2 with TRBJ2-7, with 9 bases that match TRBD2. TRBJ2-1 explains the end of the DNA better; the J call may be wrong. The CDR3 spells CASSSKRGADEQFF. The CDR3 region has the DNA TGTGCCAGCAGCTCCAAGCGGGGGGCAGATGAGCAGTTCTTC.